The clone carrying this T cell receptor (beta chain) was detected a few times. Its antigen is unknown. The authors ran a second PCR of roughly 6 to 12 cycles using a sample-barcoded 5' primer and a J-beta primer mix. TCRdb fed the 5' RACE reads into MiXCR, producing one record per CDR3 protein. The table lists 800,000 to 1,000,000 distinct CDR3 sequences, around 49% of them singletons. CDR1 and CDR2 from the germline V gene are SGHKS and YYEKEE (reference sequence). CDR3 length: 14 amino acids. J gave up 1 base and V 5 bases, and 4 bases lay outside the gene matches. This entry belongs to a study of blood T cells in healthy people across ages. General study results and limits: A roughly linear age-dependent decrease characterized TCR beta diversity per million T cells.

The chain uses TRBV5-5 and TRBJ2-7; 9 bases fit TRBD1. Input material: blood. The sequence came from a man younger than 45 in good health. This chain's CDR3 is CASRAGTGSYEQYF. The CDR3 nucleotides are TGTGCCAGCAGAGCCGGGACAGGGTCCTACGAGCAGTACTTC.